The 2 T cell receptor beta chains below come from one sample, sequenced in a study of human T cells and chemical hapten exposure. The time point here: patch test 2, 6 weeks after DPC sensitization. Treatment specified: therapeutic diphenylcyclopropenone sensitization with weekly scalp DPC. One entry per CDR3 protein, called by TCRdb with MiXCR from the RACE reads. The sample carries just over 350,000 distinct CDR3 sequences, around 6% recorded once. The sample here was whole blood, taken in connection with sensitization to the hapten diphenylcyclopropenone (DPC). These receptors all stem from a woman between 18 and 29 years old with alopecia areata. Some clones in this sample may be carry-over from other donors' samples.

The chain carries TRBV6-2 or TRBV6-3 and TRBJ1-5; TRBD1 agrees at 10 bases. The V gene end was trimmed by 7 bases and the J gene end by 0 bases; junction bases not matched to a gene: 12. Germline V gene sequence: CDR1 MNHEY, CDR2 SVGEGT. The CDR3 has 18 amino acids. CDR3 bases: TGTGCCAGCACTCAGCGCGACAGGGGGCTACGTAGCAATCAGCCCCAGCATTTT. This sequence encodes CASTQRDRGLRSNQPQHF.

This clonotype has a handful of counts. The chain links TRBV7-2 to TRBJ2-5; D perhaps matches TRBD2 (6 bases). The V and J ends lost 5 bases and 1 base respectively, with 14 bases between them. The CDR3 runs to 15 residues. The germline V gene encodes CDR1 SGHTA and CDR2 FQGNSA. The CDR3 region is CASSPGTLPQETQYF. CDR3 nucleotides: TGTGCCAGCAGCCCCGGGACTCTTCCCCAAGAGACCCAGTACTTC. The full variable domain, completed using reference TRBV7-2 and TRBJ2-5, is GAGVSQSPSNKVTEKGKDVELRCDPISGHTALYWYRQSLGQGLEFLIYFQGNSAPDKSGLPSDRFSAERTGGSVSTLTIQRTQQEDSAVYLCASSPGTLPQETQYFGPGTRLLVL.